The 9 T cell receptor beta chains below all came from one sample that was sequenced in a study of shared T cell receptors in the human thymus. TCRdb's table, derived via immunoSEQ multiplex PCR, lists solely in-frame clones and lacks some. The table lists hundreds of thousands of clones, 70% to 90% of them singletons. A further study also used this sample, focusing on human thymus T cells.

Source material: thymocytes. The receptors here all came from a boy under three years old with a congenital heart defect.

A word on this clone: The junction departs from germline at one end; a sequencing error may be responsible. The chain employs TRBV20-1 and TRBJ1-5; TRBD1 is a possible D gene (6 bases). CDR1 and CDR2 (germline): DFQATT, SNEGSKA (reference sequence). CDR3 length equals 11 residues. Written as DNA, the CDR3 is TGCAGTGCAAGAGAGGGGGGTAACCAGCATTTT. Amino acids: CSAREGGNQHF.

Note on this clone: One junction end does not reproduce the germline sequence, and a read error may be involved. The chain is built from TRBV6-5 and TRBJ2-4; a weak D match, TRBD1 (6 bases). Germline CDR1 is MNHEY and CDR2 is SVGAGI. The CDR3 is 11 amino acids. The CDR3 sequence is CASSHGQIRYF. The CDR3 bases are TGTGCCAGCAGCCATGGACAGATTCGGTACTTC.

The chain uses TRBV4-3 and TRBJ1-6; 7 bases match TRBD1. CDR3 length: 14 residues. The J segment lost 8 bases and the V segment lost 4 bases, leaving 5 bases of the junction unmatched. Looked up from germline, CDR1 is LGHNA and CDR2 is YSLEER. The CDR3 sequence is CASSPRQGDSPLHF. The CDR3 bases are TGCGCCAGCAGCCCCCGACAGGGAGATTCACCCCTCCACTTT.

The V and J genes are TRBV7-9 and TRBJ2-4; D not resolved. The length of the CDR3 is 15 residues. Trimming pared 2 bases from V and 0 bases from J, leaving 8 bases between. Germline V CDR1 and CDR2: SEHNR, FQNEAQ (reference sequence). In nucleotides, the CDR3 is TGTGCCAGCAGCTTAAGTGAACTAGCCAAAAACATTCAGTACTTC. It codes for CASSLSELAKNIQYF.

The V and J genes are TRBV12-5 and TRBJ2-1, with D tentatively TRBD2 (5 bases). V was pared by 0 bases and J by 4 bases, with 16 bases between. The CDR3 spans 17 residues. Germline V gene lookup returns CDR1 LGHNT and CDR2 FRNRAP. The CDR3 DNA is TGTGCTAGTGGTTTGGTTTCACTAGAGCCCCTGTACAATGAGCAGTTCTTC. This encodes CASGLVSLEPLYNEQFF. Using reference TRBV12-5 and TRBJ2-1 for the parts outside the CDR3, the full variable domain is DARVTQTPRHKVTEMGQEVTMRCQPILGHNTVFWYRQTMMQGLELLAYFRNRAPLDDSGMPKDRFSAEMPDATLATLKIQPSEPRDSAVYFCASGLVSLEPLYNEQFFGPGTRLTVL.

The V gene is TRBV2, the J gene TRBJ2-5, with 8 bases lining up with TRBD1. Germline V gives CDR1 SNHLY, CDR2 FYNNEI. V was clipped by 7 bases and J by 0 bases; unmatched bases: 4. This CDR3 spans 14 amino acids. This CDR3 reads CASNVDRDQETQYF. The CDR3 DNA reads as TGTGCCAGCAATGTGGACAGGGACCAAGAGACCCAGTACTTC.

The CDR3 protein is CASSFGGADTEAFF. The DNA of the CDR3 is TGTGCCAGCAGTTTCGGGGGGGCCGACACTGAAGCTTTCTTT. The chain is built from TRBV28 and TRBJ1-1, with D possibly being TRBD1 (6 bases). V dropped 3 bases and J dropped 3 bases, with 11 bases sitting between them. The germline gives CDR1 MDHEN, CDR2 SYDVKM. This CDR3 comprises 14 residues.

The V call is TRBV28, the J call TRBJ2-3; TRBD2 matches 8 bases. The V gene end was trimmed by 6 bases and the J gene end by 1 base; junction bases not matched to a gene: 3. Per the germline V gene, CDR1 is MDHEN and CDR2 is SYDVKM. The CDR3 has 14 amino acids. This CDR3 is CASSGGGRTDTQYF. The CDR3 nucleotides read TGTGCCAGCAGCGGCGGGGGGCGCACAGATACGCAGTATTTT.

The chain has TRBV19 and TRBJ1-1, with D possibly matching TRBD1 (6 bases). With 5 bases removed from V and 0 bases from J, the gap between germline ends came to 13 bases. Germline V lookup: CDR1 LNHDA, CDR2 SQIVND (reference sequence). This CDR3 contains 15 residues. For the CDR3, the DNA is TGTGCCAGTAGTGTGGACAGACAATTGAACACTGAAGCTTTCTTT. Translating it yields CASSVDRQLNTEAFF.